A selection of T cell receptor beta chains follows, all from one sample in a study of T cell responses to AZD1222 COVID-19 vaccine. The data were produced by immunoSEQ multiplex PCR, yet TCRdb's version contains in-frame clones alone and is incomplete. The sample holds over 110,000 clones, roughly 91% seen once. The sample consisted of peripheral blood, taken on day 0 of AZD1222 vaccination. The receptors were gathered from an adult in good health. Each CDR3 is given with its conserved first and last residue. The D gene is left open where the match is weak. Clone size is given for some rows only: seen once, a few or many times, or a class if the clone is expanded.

CASSEQGRLSPLHF	TGTGCCAGCAGTGAACAGGGGAGGCTTTCACCCCTCCACTTT	TRBJ1-6	TRBV2	.	.
CASSSLGGRVGETQYF	TGTGCCAGCAGTTCCCTCGGCGGGAGGGTCGGAGAGACCCAGTACTTC	TRBJ2-5	TRBV27	TRBD2	.
CASSLFRGGNTIYF	TGTGCCAGCAGCTTATTCAGGGGTGGAAACACCATATATTTT	TRBJ1-3	TRBV13	.	.
CAVSSGNTIYF	TGTGCCGTGTCCTCTGGAAACACCATATATTTT	TRBJ1-3	TRBV27	.	.
CASSAGQRSYSPLHF	TGTGCCAGTAGTGCCGGACAGAGGAGCTATTCACCCCTCCACTTT	TRBJ1-6	TRBV19	.	.
CASLARTGNYEQYF	TGTGCCAGCCTTGCCAGGACAGGGAACTACGAGCAGTACTTC	TRBJ2-7	TRBV2	TRBD1	.
CASREVAGGSYEQYF	TGTGCCAGCAGGGAGGTAGCGGGAGGATCCTACGAGCAGTACTTC	TRBJ2-7	TRBV6-4	TRBD2	.
CASSLNWGYEQYF	TGTGCCAGTAGTCTGAACTGGGGCTACGAGCAGTACTTC	TRBJ2-7	TRBV19	.	.
CASMRGDANYGYTF	TGTGCCAGCATGAGGGGGGATGCTAACTATGGCTACACCTTC	TRBJ1-2	TRBV2	.	.
CSVNRGGPAVGYTF	TGCAGCGTTAACCGTGGAGGCCCGGCGGTTGGCTACACCTTC	TRBJ1-2	TRBV29-1	.	.
CASSESPWPLHF	TGCGCCAGCAGTGAGTCGCCGTGGCCCCTCCACTTT	TRBJ1-6	TRBV10-2	.	.
CASRRSGTGLQPQHF	TGTGCCAGCAGGAGATCCGGGACAGGGTTACAGCCCCAGCATTTT	TRBJ1-5	TRBV2	TRBD1	.
CAISRGSQDNEQFF	TGTGCCATCAGCCGGGGGAGCCAAGACAATGAGCAGTTCTTC	TRBJ2-1	TRBV10-3	.	once
CASSEVTGGYHLKTQYF	TGTGCCAGCAGTGAAGTGACCGGGGGTTATCATTTGAAGACCCAGTACTTC	TRBJ2-5	TRBV6-1	.	.
CASSQDPPRDQGNTIYF	TGTGCCAGCAGCCAAGACCCCCCCAGGGATCAAGGAAACACCATATATTTT	TRBJ1-3	TRBV4-2	.	.
CASSPRVTMNTEAFF	TGTGCCAGCAGCCCCCGGGTTACCATGAACACTGAAGCTTTCTTT	TRBJ1-1	TRBV9	.	.
CASSLEGGSSFPYEQYF	TGTGCCAGCAGCTTGGAAGGAGGGTCATCTTTCCCCTACGAGCAGTACTTC	TRBJ2-7	TRBV5-6	.	.
CAWTLKGQGQETQYF	TGTGCCTGGACCCTTAAGGGACAGGGGCAGGAGACCCAGTACTTC	TRBJ2-5	TRBV30	TRBD1	.
CASSYSPDRTDTQYF	TGTGCCAGCAGTTACTCGCCTGACAGAACAGATACGCAGTATTTT	TRBJ2-3	TRBV6-2/TRBV6-3	.	.
CASQGSSNQPQHF	TGTGCCAGCCAGGGCTCGAGCAATCAGCCCCAGCATTTT	TRBJ1-5	TRBV12-3/TRBV12-4	.	.
CASSWRQESGNTIYF	TGTGCCAGCAGCTGGAGACAGGAGTCCGGAAACACCATATATTTT	TRBJ1-3	TRBV7-2	.	.
CASRHKYWETQYF	TGTGCCAGCAGACATAAATACTGGGAGACCCAGTACTTC	TRBJ2-5	TRBV3-1/TRBV3-2	.	.
CASSSWADHSTDTQYF	TGCGCCAGCAGCTCTTGGGCGGATCATAGCACAGATACGCAGTATTTT	TRBJ2-3	TRBV5-1	.	.
CASSWTGAPDPYEQYF	TGCGCCAGCAGCTGGACAGGGGCCCCTGATCCCTACGAGCAGTACTTC	TRBJ2-7	TRBV5-1	TRBD1	.
CATSRDFAASTVSYEQYF	TGTGCCACCAGCAGAGATTTCGCAGCGTCGACAGTTTCCTACGAGCAGTACTTC	TRBJ2-7	TRBV15	.	once
CASRDTLQGNSPLHF	TGTGCCAGCCGGGACACCTTGCAAGGGAATTCACCCCTCCACTTT	TRBJ1-6	TRBV9	.	.
CASSSALGGRISPNYGYTF	TGTGCCAGCAGTTCTGCCCTAGGAGGACGGATTTCACCAAACTATGGCTACACCTTC	TRBJ1-2	TRBV6-2/TRBV6-3	.	.
CASSVDGGKETQYF	TGTGCCAGCAGCGTAGACGGGGGTAAAGAGACCCAGTACTTC	TRBJ2-5	TRBV9	.	.
CASRSGAGYNEQFF	TGTGCCAGCCGATCGGGGGCGGGGTACAATGAGCAGTTCTTC	TRBJ2-1	TRBV28	.	.
CASSAPGTERNTIYF	TGTGCCAGCAGCGCCCCCGGGACAGAGAGGAACACCATATATTTT	TRBJ1-3	TRBV9	TRBD1	.
CASSEAGQRFGYTF	TGTGCCAGCAGTGAAGCGGGCCAGCGGTTCGGCTACACCTTC	TRBJ1-2	TRBV6-1	.	.
CASSQGRGSTNEQFF	TGCGCCAGCAGCCAAGGGCGGGGCTCGACCAATGAGCAGTTCTTC	TRBJ2-1	TRBV4-3	.	.
CASTPGTSFEQYF	TGTGCCAGCACCCCGGGGACTAGCTTCGAGCAGTACTTC	TRBJ2-7	TRBV25-1	TRBD2	.
CASTGQPYGEKLFF	TGTGCCAGTACCGGACAGCCCTACGGGGAAAAACTGTTTTTT	TRBJ1-4	TRBV2	.	.
CASGVGPAGSYEQYF	TGTGCCAGCGGAGTGGGGCCCGCGGGCTCCTACGAGCAGTACTTC	TRBJ2-7	TRBV6-5	.	.
CASQEMTSGTDTQYF	TGTGCCAGCCAAGAGATGACTAGCGGCACAGATACGCAGTATTTT	TRBJ2-3	TRBV2	TRBD2	.
CASLITGGALYGYTF	TGTGCCAGCCTTATAACAGGGGGCGCCCTCTATGGCTACACCTTC	TRBJ1-2	TRBV28	TRBD1	.
CATSDPLETEAFF	TGTGCCACCAGTGACCCGTTGGAGACTGAAGCTTTCTTT	TRBJ1-1	TRBV24-1	.	.
CASSPFPDNTEAFF	TGTGCCAGCTCACCATTTCCGGATAACACTGAAGCTTTCTTT	TRBJ1-1	TRBV18	.	.
CASSPGGNQPQHF	TGTGCCAGCAGTCCAGGGGGCAATCAGCCCCAGCATTTT	TRBJ1-5	TRBV27	.	.
CASSFRIGTGDPRYF	TGTGCCAGCAGCTTCCGGATCGGGACAGGGGATCCCAGGTACTTT	TRBJ1-3	TRBV6-2/TRBV6-3	TRBD1	.
CASSDDSSWIQYF	TGTGCCAGCAGCGACGACAGCTCGTGGATTCAGTACTTC	TRBJ2-4	TRBV7-9	.	.
CSVGGRVLGELFF	TGCAGCGTTGGAGGGCGGGTTTTAGGGGAGCTGTTTTTT	TRBJ2-2	TRBV29-1	.	.
CASSWGQVTNEQFF	TGTGCCAGCTCATGGGGACAGGTCACAAATGAGCAGTTCTTC	TRBJ2-1	TRBV2	TRBD1	.
CASTWGNEQFF	TGTGCCAGCACCTGGGGGAATGAGCAGTTCTTC	TRBJ2-1	TRBV12-3/TRBV12-4	.	.
CASSPSYRVIYNSPLHF	TGTGCCAGCAGCCCCTCATACAGGGTTATCTATAATTCACCCCTCCACTTT	TRBJ1-6	TRBV7-2	.	.
CASSYSQGSNQPQHF	TGTGCCAGCAGTTACTCCCAGGGGAGCAATCAGCCCCAGCATTTT	TRBJ1-5	TRBV6-5	.	.
CASSLSVLPNYGYTF	TGTGCCAGCAGCCTCAGCGTACTCCCCAACTATGGCTACACCTTC	TRBJ1-2	TRBV7-2	.	.
CSASGRVHLFSEQYF	TGCAGTGCTAGTGGCCGAGTACACCTCTTCTCCGAGCAGTACTTC	TRBJ2-7	TRBV20-1	.	.
CASSPPLRGPATNEKLFF	TGTGCCAGCTCACCACCTCTGCGGGGGCCTGCAACTAATGAAAAACTGTTTTTT	TRBJ1-4	TRBV18	.	.
CASSIDGAVGGYTF	TGTGCCAGCAGCATCGACGGGGCGGTCGGAGGCTACACCTTC	TRBJ1-2	TRBV7-3	.	.
CASKGSGGTGELFF	TGTGCCAGCAAGGGGTCAGGGGGTACCGGGGAGCTGTTTTTT	TRBJ2-2	TRBV6-5	TRBD1	once
CASRGGNTIYF	TGTGCCAGCAGGGGTGGAAACACCATATATTTT	TRBJ1-3	TRBV7-9	.	.
CASSSGGAGDYGYTF	TGTGCCAGCAGTAGCGGGGGGGCGGGAGACTATGGCTACACCTTC	TRBJ1-2	TRBV28	.	.
CASSRTENTEAFF	TGTGCCAGCAGCCGGACGGAGAACACTGAAGCTTTCTTT	TRBJ1-1	TRBV11-1	.	.
CASSLAGEGQPQHF	TGTGCCAGCAGCTTAGCAGGGGAAGGTCAGCCCCAGCATTTT	TRBJ1-5	TRBV7-8	.	.
CASSSSGAPWDTQYF	TGTGCCAGCAGTTCTAGCGGGGCCCCCTGGGATACGCAGTATTTT	TRBJ2-3	TRBV27	TRBD2	.
CASSGAGTANTEAFF	TGTGCCAGCAGCGGTGCCGGGACAGCGAACACTGAAGCTTTCTTT	TRBJ1-1	TRBV5-6	TRBD1	.
CASREGQGAAEKLFF	TGTGCCAGTAGGGAGGGACAGGGGGCGGCGGAAAAACTGTTTTTT	TRBJ1-4	TRBV19	TRBD1	.
CAISESRRVGYTIYF	TGTGCCATCAGTGAAAGTAGGAGGGTAGGGTACACCATATATTTT	TRBJ1-3	TRBV10-3	.	.